The clone carrying this TCR beta chain was counted ten times or more. This sample is part of a study of regulatory T cells in long-lasting Graves disease. As for time point: newly diagnosed GD, antithyroid drugs for less than 3 months. The TCR library was prepared using RNA isolated from PBMCs. TCR beta libraries were built with iRepertoire HTBI primers and Arm-PCR of CDR3 regions. TCRdb independently ran MiXCR on the multiplex PCR reads; one entry per CDR3 protein. The sample has hundreds of thousands of distinct CDR3 sequences; 9.5% to 15% are singletons. This same sample was also taken into another study, of T cells in Graves' hyperthyroidism and ophthalmopathy.

This material consisted of peripheral blood mononuclear cells (PBMCs), taken at new diagnosis, from a patient treated with antithyroid drugs. The sequence derives from a young woman with Graves disease.

This CDR3 is CASSLLKWNGELFF. In nucleotides, the CDR3 is TGTGCCAGCAGTTTATTAAAGTGGAACGGGGAGCTGTTTTTT. This chain connects TRBV27 to TRBJ2-2; D remains ambiguous. Germline CDR1 and CDR2: MNHEY and SMNVEV (reference sequence). The CDR3 is 14 residues long. Trimming took off 1 base at V and 7 bases at J, with 10 bases between the two ends.